Listed below are T cell receptor beta chains from one sample, sequenced in a study of T cell repertoires in cytomegalovirus infection. From the reads, TCRdb called clonotypes with MiXCR, one entry per CDR3 protein. The data contain about 34,000 distinct CDR3 sequences, just over 50% of them singletons. Antigen specificity for these receptors is unknown. The input for sequencing was CD8+ T cells from cultured PBMCs, taken from culture after CMV antigen stimulation. The receptor source for this set is a human donor in good health (CMV status not recorded). Some clones in this sample may be carry-over from other donors' samples. Both conserved end residues are part of each CDR3. The D gene is left open where the match is weak. The size of a clone is reported for some rows only, either as once, few or many, or as a class for expanded clones.

>TRBV7-2|TRBJ2-7|TRBD2|-
TGTGCCAGCAGCTCAACCGGGACTAGCGGGAGGGAGCAGTACTTC
CASSSTGTSGREQYF
>TRBV7-6|TRBJ1-1|-|once
TGTGCCAGCAGCTTAGGGACAGCCACTGAAGCTTTCTTT
CASSLGTATEAFF
>TRBV12-3/TRBV12-4|TRBJ2-7|TRBD2|few
TGTGCCAGCAGTTTGGGACTAGCGGGAGTCTACGAGCAGTACTTC
CASSLGLAGVYEQYF
>TRBV6-5|TRBJ1-2|-|once
TGTGCCAGCAGTTACGGAGGCAGCCTGGGCTACACCTTC
CASSYGGSLGYTF
>TRBV6-1|TRBJ2-7|-|few
TGTGCCAGCACCGATGACACTACCTACGAGCAGTACTTC
CASTDDTTYEQYF
>TRBV7-9|TRBJ2-7|-|few
TGTGCCAGCAGCTTAGCGTTTAGCGGAACCTCCTACGAGCAGTACTTC
CASSLAFSGTSYEQYF
>TRBV12-3/TRBV12-4|TRBJ2-1|TRBD2|few
TGTGCCAGCAGTTCCCTAGCGGGACGGGGTAAGCAGTTCTTC
CASSSLAGRGKQFF
>TRBV6-8|TRBJ2-1|TRBD2|-
TGTGCCAGCAGTTACTCGTCGCGGGGGGGGAGGGGAGACTATGAGCAGTTCTTC
CASSYSSRGGRGDYEQFF
>TRBV28|TRBJ2-1|TRBD1|few
TGTGCCAGCAGCCCCGGACAGGGGGCAAATGAGCAGTTCTTC
CASSPGQGANEQFF
>TRBV4-2|TRBJ2-3|-|medium-sized
TGTGCCAGCAGCCAAGATGGCTCGATCGATACGCAGTATTTT
CASSQDGSIDTQYF
>TRBV23-1|TRBJ2-5|-|-
TGCGCCAGCAGTCAAGCAGGGGTCTCCGCAATAATCCAAGAGACCCAGTACTTC
CASSQAGVSAIIQETQYF
>TRBV12-3/TRBV12-4|TRBJ2-4|TRBD2|few
TGTGCCAGCAGTTTCAGCGGGGGACCAGCCAAAAACATTCAGTACTTC
CASSFSGGPAKNIQYF
>TRBV4-1|TRBJ1-5|-|-
TGCGCCAGCAGCCAAAACGCAGGGGATAGCCAGCCCCAGCATTTT
CASSQNAGDSQPQHF
>TRBV9|TRBJ1-6|TRBD1|-
TGTGCCAGCAGCACCCAAACAGGGGCGGGAAATTCACCCCTCCACTTT
CASSTQTGAGNSPLHF
>TRBV7-3|TRBJ1-1|TRBD1|few
TGTGCCAGCAGCTTAACCCCTCCGGGACAGGGTACTGAAGCTTTCTTT
CASSLTPPGQGTEAFF
>TRBV6-2/TRBV6-3|TRBJ2-3|TRBD2|-
TGTGCCAGCAGTTACGATGAGATAGCGGGAGACCCAGATACGCAGTATTTT
CASSYDEIAGDPDTQYF
>TRBV7-6|TRBJ2-3|TRBD2|-
TGTGCCAGCAGCCGGACTAGCGGGAGTACAGATACGCAGTATTTT
CASSRTSGSTDTQYF
>TRBV28|TRBJ1-4|-|-
TGTGCCAGCAGTCCTCGACTTTCCAATGAAAAACTGTTTTTT
CASSPRLSNEKLFF
>TRBV12-3/TRBV12-4|TRBJ1-2|-|-
TGTGCCAGCAGTGTGACACTCCGTAACTTCAACTATGGCTACACCTTC
CASSVTLRNFNYGYTF
>TRBV20-1|TRBJ1-5|-|-
TGCAGTGCTAGCTTCCGAGGGGGGGATCAGCCCCAGCATTTT
CSASFRGGDQPQHF
>TRBV10-3|TRBJ2-2|-|-
TGTGCCATCAGTCCGAACACCGGGGAGCTGTTTTTT
CAISPNTGELFF
>TRBV5-4|TRBJ2-1|-|once
TGTGCCAGCAGCTTGGATGGAGCCAACTACAATGAGCAGTTCTTC
CASSLDGANYNEQFF
>TRBV7-9|TRBJ1-2|TRBD1|few
TGTGCCAGCAGCTTCCGGGACAGGGACCTTTCTCTCTATGGCTACACCTTC
CASSFRDRDLSLYGYTF
>TRBV7-8|TRBJ2-1|-|-
TGTGCCAGCAGCTTAACCCGAAGGGGACACTCCTACAATGAGCAGTTCTTC
CASSLTRRGHSYNEQFF
>TRBV27|TRBJ1-2|-|-
TGTGCCAGCAGTTTACGCGGCAGGGCCTATGGCTACACCTTC
CASSLRGRAYGYTF
>TRBV12-3/TRBV12-4|TRBJ2-3|TRBD2|-
TGTGCCAGCAGTTTTAGCGGGAGGCCAGATACGCAGTATTTT
CASSFSGRPDTQYF
>TRBV20-1|TRBJ1-5|-|-
TGCAGTGCGTCCGGGACTGATAGCAATCAGCCCCAGCATTTT
CSASGTDSNQPQHF
>TRBV7-8|TRBJ1-1|TRBD1|few
TGTGCCAGCAGCTTCTCGGACAGGGCCCCTGAAGCTTTCTTT
CASSFSDRAPEAFF
>TRBV12-3/TRBV12-4|TRBJ2-7|-|-
TGTGCCAGCAGTTCGCCGGGACAACCCTACGAGCAGTACTTC
CASSSPGQPYEQYF
>TRBV19|TRBJ2-7|TRBD2|-
TGTGCCAGTAGTATGGGCCTAGCGGACGAGCAGTACTTC
CASSMGLADEQYF
>TRBV4-1|TRBJ1-2|-|-
TGCGCCAGCAGCCAAGTCGGCTCTGGCTACACCTTC
CASSQVGSGYTF
>TRBV18|TRBJ2-7|TRBD2|-
TGTGCCAGCTCACGCGTGGGGGGTTTCGGCGGGAGTTTCTCTGCGTGGGAGCAGTACTTC
CASSRVGGFGGSFSAWEQYF
>TRBV11-1|TRBJ2-1|TRBD2|-
TGTGCCAGCAGCTTAGTAGAGACTAGCGGGAGTAATGAGCAGTTCTTC
CASSLVETSGSNEQFF